The rows below give T cell receptor beta chains drawn from one sample of a study of T cell responses to AZD1222 COVID-19 vaccine. Using immunoSEQ multiplex PCR, the repertoire was profiled, and TCRdb retains in-frame clones only, with some absent. This sample has 140,000 to 150,000 clones, with 80% to 90% found just once. This material consisted of peripheral blood, taken on day 0 of AZD1222 vaccination. The receptors stem from an adult in good health. Each CDR3 is given with its conserved first and last residue. D genes are given only for firm matches. The size of a clone is reported for some rows only, either as once, few or many, or as a class for expanded clones.

abundance | j_gene | v_gene | d_gene | CDR3aa | CDR3nt
once | TRBJ2-7 | TRBV4-1 | TRBD2 | CASSPRGGLAGSSYEQYF | TGCGCCAGCAGCCCTAGGGGGGGACTAGCGGGGAGCTCCTACGAGCAGTACTTC
. | TRBJ1-6 | TRBV5-4 | . | CASSFSGGTYNSPLHF | TGTGCCAGCAGCTTCAGTGGGGGGACCTATAATTCACCCCTCCACTTT
. | TRBJ2-1 | TRBV15 | . | CATSRLNEQFF | TGTGCCACCAGCAGACTTAATGAGCAGTTCTTC
. | TRBJ1-2 | TRBV28 | TRBD1 | CASSLSRQGVNYGYTF | TGTGCCAGCAGTTTATCGAGACAGGGGGTTAACTATGGCTACACCTTC
. | TRBJ1-3 | TRBV6-5 | . | CASSYKQISGNTIYF | TGTGCCAGCAGTTACAAACAGATCTCTGGAAACACCATATATTTT
. | TRBJ2-1 | TRBV6-6 | TRBD2 | CATTPLTSGSYNEQFF | TGTGCCACTACCCCCCTAACTAGCGGCTCCTACAATGAGCAGTTCTTC
. | TRBJ1-1 | TRBV27 | . | CASSPRDGTEAFF | TGTGCCAGCAGCCCCCGGGATGGGACAGAAGCTTTCTTT
. | TRBJ2-1 | TRBV6-6 | . | CASSSQVGGAYNEQFF | TGTGCCAGCAGCTCCCAAGTTGGCGGGGCCTACAATGAGCAGTTCTTC
. | TRBJ1-1 | TRBV29-1 | . | CSVEDLGTEAFF | TGCAGCGTTGAAGATCTAGGCACTGAAGCTTTCTTT
. | TRBJ1-2 | TRBV18 | . | CASSPTRDGYGYTF | TGTGCCAGCTCACCAACCCGGGACGGATATGGCTACACCTTC
. | TRBJ1-4 | TRBV5-8 | TRBD1 | CASSKGTGSTPNEKLFF | TGTGCCAGCAGCAAAGGGACAGGGTCAACGCCTAATGAAAAACTGTTTTTT
once | TRBJ2-1 | TRBV27 | . | CATGYEQFF | TGTGCCACCGGATATGAGCAGTTCTTC
. | TRBJ1-1 | TRBV20-1 | TRBD1 | CSASQQGAAEAFF | TGCAGTGCTAGTCAACAGGGGGCCGCTGAAGCTTTCTTT
. | TRBJ1-5 | TRBV5-6 | TRBD1 | CASSPDRGSNQPQHF | TGTGCCAGCAGCCCAGACAGGGGAAGCAATCAGCCCCAGCATTTT
few | TRBJ1-1 | TRBV7-2 | TRBD1 | CASSLMGQNEAFF | TGTGCCAGCAGCTTAATGGGACAGAATGAAGCTTTCTTT
. | TRBJ1-1 | TRBV11-2 | . | CASSWGPTEAFF | TGTGCCAGCAGCTGGGGTCCCACTGAAGCTTTCTTT
once | TRBJ1-1 | TRBV28 | . | CASIPWGREGAEAFF | TGTGCCAGCATTCCATGGGGCAGAGAGGGTGCTGAAGCTTTCTTT
once | TRBJ2-3 | TRBV7-2 | . | CASSGTWDSSTDTQYF | TGTGCCAGCAGCGGGACGTGGGACTCTAGCACAGATACGCAGTATTTT
. | TRBJ1-5 | TRBV27 | TRBD1 | CASSLGTGERVQPQHF | TGTGCCAGCAGTCTAGGGACAGGGGAACGCGTTCAGCCCCAGCATTTT
. | TRBJ1-1 | TRBV12-3/TRBV12-4 | . | CASKRRDEAFF | TGTGCCAGCAAGCGGCGGGACGAAGCTTTCTTT
. | TRBJ2-1 | TRBV7-2 | . | CASSFTLYNEQFF | TGTGCCAGCAGCTTTACGCTTTACAATGAGCAGTTCTTC
. | TRBJ1-1 | TRBV28 | . | CLTLGRANTEAFF | TGTCTTACACTAGGGAGGGCGAACACTGAAGCTTTCTTT
. | TRBJ2-3 | TRBV19 | . | CASSLTGVDTQYF | TGTGCCAGTAGTCTGACTGGAGTGGATACGCAGTATTTT
. | TRBJ1-5 | TRBV5-6 | . | CASSLSPRGNQPQHF | TGTGCCAGCAGCTTAAGCCCAAGGGGCAATCAGCCCCAGCATTTT
. | TRBJ1-2 | TRBV19 | TRBD1 | CASQRKGALGGYTF | TGTGCCTCTCAGAGGAAGGGGGCCCTTGGTGGCTACACCTTC
once | TRBJ1-2 | TRBV2 | . | CASTTLWGIGGYTF | TGTGCCAGTACCACCTTATGGGGGATAGGCGGCTACACCTTC
many | TRBJ1-5 | TRBV28 | . | CASSSSPTGANQPQHF | TGTGCCAGCAGTTCGAGCCCTACAGGAGCTAATCAGCCCCAGCATTTT
. | TRBJ2-3 | TRBV2 | . | CASSYSTDTQYF | TGTGCCAGCTCGTATAGCACAGATACGCAGTATTTT
. | TRBJ2-7 | TRBV10-1 | TRBD1 | CASSPDRVVWEQYF | TGCGCCAGCAGCCCGGACAGGGTCGTGTGGGAGCAGTACTTC
. | TRBJ1-2 | TRBV18 | . | CASSPGGFKDGYTF | TGTGCCAGCTCACCGGGGGGATTTAAAGATGGCTACACCTTC
. | TRBJ1-1 | TRBV5-6 | . | CASSLKSGNTEAFF | TGTGCCAGCAGCTTGAAGTCAGGGAACACTGAAGCTTTCTTT
. | TRBJ2-7 | TRBV28 | . | CASYTGGGRYEQYF | TGTGCCTCATACACAGGTGGGGGGAGGTACGAGCAGTACTTC
. | TRBJ2-3 | TRBV5-1 | TRBD2 | CASSLAGGSGTDTQYF | TGCGCCAGCAGCTTGGCCGGCGGGAGTGGGACAGATACGCAGTATTTT
. | TRBJ2-2 | TRBV27 | TRBD2 | CASSSGLANTGELFF | TGTGCCAGCTCTAGCGGGCTCGCGAACACCGGGGAGCTGTTTTTT
once | TRBJ2-7 | TRBV12-2 | . | CASRSLPGQQYF | TGTGCAAGTCGCTCCCTGCCGGGACAGCAGTACTTC
. | TRBJ2-5 | TRBV6-5 | TRBD2 | CASSYLAGGYQETQYF | TGTGCCAGCAGTTACCTCGCGGGGGGATATCAAGAGACCCAGTACTTC